This T cell receptor (beta chain) was sequenced during a study of blood T cell repertoires in COVID-19. For the study at large: Samples taken during acute and convalescent COVID-19 were collected in the United States, Italy and Spain. From T cells, B-cell-depleted T cells, or PBMCs came the material, which was cDNA or gDNA.

The V gene's germline CDR1 is MDHEN and CDR2 SYDVKM. V was clipped by 6 bases and J by 1 base; unmatched bases: 6. The CDR3 runs 15 residues. Clones were sequenced by immunoSEQ multiplex PCR, and TCRdb holds only the in-frame ones, with some missing. Among around 92,000 clones, about 86% were seen once, and the ten largest hold under 15%. The specimen was peripheral blood. The V call is TRBV28, the J call TRBJ1-5; 7 bases are shared with TRBD1. The TCR originated in a woman aged 55-69 years in a cohort sampled during active or convalescent COVID-19. The CDR3 reads CASSLGGLSNQPQHF. CDR3 nucleotides: TGTGCCAGCAGCCTAGGGGGCTTGAGCAATCAGCCCCAGCATTTT.